The TCR beta chain described here comes from a study of chemoradiotherapy in HPV16-positive cancers. In the study overall: Candidate HPV-specific T-cell clones and common TCR motifs came from functional assays in two HPV16-positive patients.

For this clone: No antigen is known for it.

Study-level findings and limits: During treatment, candidate HPV-specific clones and E7-related motifs expanded in tumor. Functional assays defining HPV-specific T cells used only a couple of HPV16-positive patients.

Repertoires were sampled repeatedly during chemoradiotherapy. Clones were read by immunoSEQ multiplex PCR, and TCRdb kept only the in-frame ones, dropping some. The data show fewer than 6,000 clones, approximately 89% seen once. Germline-derived CDR1 and CDR2 are MNHNS and SASEGT. The CDR3 loop spans 20 amino acids. V lost 1 base and J lost 4; bases outside the gene matches: 17. This TCR derives from a human donor with HPV-associated anogenital cancer. The chain combines TRBV6-1 with TRBJ2-1; TRBD2 matches at 9 bases. The sequenced sample was blood, obtained from a patient who underwent chemoradiotherapy. CDR3 in amino acids: CASSEEEGTIWLAGYNEQFF. The CDR3 DNA sequence: TGTGCCAGCAGTGAAGAAGAGGGGACTATTTGGCTAGCGGGGTACAATGAGCAGTTCTTC.